This T cell receptor beta chain appears in the sequencing data of a study of T cells in narcolepsy. General study findings and limits: In some patient and control memory CD4+ samples, autoreactive clones were absent.

Notes on this clone: Its antigen is as yet unknown.

V dropped 3 bases and J dropped 4; count of bases not matched to a gene: 11. In germline, CDR1 is LNHDA, CDR2 SQIVND (reference sequence). The CDR3 has 16 residues. Clones were sequenced by immunoSEQ multiplex PCR, and TCRdb holds only the in-frame ones, with some missing. The table lists 23,000 or so clones, 70% to 90% of them singletons. This chain joins TRBV19 and TRBJ2-5, with 7 bases aligning to TRBD1. Sequenced material: CD45RA- memory CD4+ T cells from PBMCs. The TCR originated in a human donor with narcolepsy. The CDR3 protein is CASSIGQTGFGETQYF. DNA for the CDR3: TGTGCCAGTAGTATCGGACAGACAGGGTTTGGAGAGACCCAGTACTTC.